The 14 T cell receptor beta chains reported below all come from one sample, sequenced in a study of T cell responses to AZD1222 COVID-19 vaccine. Data came from immunoSEQ multiplex PCR; TCRdb stores just in-frame clones and leaves some out. Counted here are over 110,000 clones, under 95% occurring once; the ten biggest clones make up approximately 2.8%. The sequenced sample was peripheral blood, obtained on day 0 of AZD1222 vaccination. The receptor set was obtained from an adult in good health.

CDR3 bases: TGCAGTGCTAGTTCACTCAGCGGGAGGTCCTACGAGCAGTACTTC. This gives the protein CSASSLSGRSYEQYF. The rearrangement joins TRBV20-1 to TRBJ2-7, with 9 bases matching TRBD2. After removal of 3 bases from V and 1 base from J, the junction contained 7 bases not matched to a gene. This CDR3 contains 15 residues. Germline CDR1 and CDR2: DFQATT and SNEGSKA (reference sequence).

This sequence joins TRBV10-3 and TRBJ1-3; no firm D call. The CDR3 has 13 amino acids. CDR1 ENHRY and CDR2 SYGVKD come from the germline V gene. The V end lost 8 bases, the J end lost 8 bases, and 16 bases lay between the germline ends. The CDR3 DNA follows: TGTGCCATCCGGCACGTGGAGTCGGACACCATATATTTT. It yields the protein CAIRHVESDTIYF.

The chain links TRBV6-5 to TRBJ2-2, with 8 bases fitting TRBD1. The CDR3 contains 15 residues. The germline V gene has CDR1 MNHEY and CDR2 SVGAGI. V lost 8 bases and J lost 4; bases outside the gene matches: 9. CDR3 protein: CASLPGQGFTGELFF. The DNA for the CDR3 is TGTGCCAGCCTGCCTGGACAGGGTTTCACCGGGGAGCTGTTTTTT.

Turning to this clone: The junction and the germline gene differ at one end; a read error may be behind it. The rearrangement links TRBV28 to TRBJ1-1; D may be TRBD1 (5 bases). Germline-derived CDR1 and CDR2 are MDHEN and SYDVKM. The CDR3 spans 11 residues. CDR3: CASTEPGRVHF. In DNA, the CDR3 is TGTGCCAGCACCGAACCGGGCAGGGTCCACTTT.

This chain joins TRBV4-2 and TRBJ1-4, with D perhaps matching TRBD1 (5 bases). Between the trimmed V and J ends, which lost 1 base and 7 bases, there was a span of 10 bases. CDR3 size: 14 residues. CDR1 and CDR2 from the germline V gene are LGHNA and YNFKEQ. The CDR3 is CASSQGQGSEKLFF. DNA for the CDR3: TGTGCCAGCAGCCAAGGGCAGGGTAGTGAAAAACTGTTTTTT.

The table lists this clone with a count of one. J is TRBJ1-2 and V is TRBV10-3; D is unresolved. Germline loops: CDR1 ENHRY, CDR2 SYGVKD. V was cut by 3 bases and J by 7 bases, with 12 bases left in between. The CDR3 covers 13 residues. Here the CDR3 reads CAISESTTPGYTF. The CDR3 DNA is TGTGCCATCAGTGAATCGACGACCCCTGGCTACACCTTC.

V usage is TRBV20-1 and J usage is TRBJ2-4; unclear D gene. The germline CDR1 and CDR2 sequences are DFQATT and SNEGSKA (reference sequence). Trimming cost V 6 bases and J 10 bases, with 10 bases left between them. CDR3 length: 10 residues. DNA for the CDR3: TGCAGTGCCCGCCAAGGTATTCAGTACTTC. Its protein is CSARQGIQYF.

This chain joins TRBV5-1 and TRBJ2-2, with D perhaps matching TRBD2 (6 bases). There are 16 residues in the CDR3. The germline V and J ends were trimmed by 1 base and 6 bases, with 16 bases remaining between them. In germline, CDR1 is SGHRS, CDR2 YFSETQ. The CDR3 protein is CASSLQGGKSAGELFF. Here the CDR3 DNA reads TGCGCCAGCAGCTTGCAAGGCGGGAAGTCGGCCGGGGAGCTGTTTTTT.

The chain has TRBV20-1 and TRBJ2-5, with TRBD1 identical over 7 bases. CDR3 length: 14 amino acids. V was pared by 3 bases and J by 1 base, with 5 bases of the junction left unmatched. Germline values: CDR1 DFQATT, CDR2 SNEGSKA (reference sequence). CDR3 protein: CSASGDRVQETQYF. The DNA of the CDR3 is TGCAGTGCTAGTGGGGACAGAGTCCAAGAGACCCAGTACTTC.

The J gene is TRBJ1-1, the V gene TRBV29-1, with D tentatively TRBD1 (5 bases). V was pared by 5 bases and J by 5 bases, with 15 bases between. The CDR3 is made up of 13 amino acids. Germline V gives CDR1 SQVTM, CDR2 ANQGSEA. The CDR3 DNA is TGCAGCGTTAGTCGCGACGGGGGGACTGAAGCTTTCTTT. This translates into CSVSRDGGTEAFF.

V is TRBV3-1 (or the pseudogene TRBV3-2) and J is TRBJ1-2, with a tentative D call TRBD1 (5 bases). The germline V gene has CDR1 LGHDT and CDR2 YNNKEL (reference sequence). This CDR3 has 13 amino acids. V dropped 2 bases and J dropped 8 bases, with 12 bases sitting between them. The CDR3 is CASSQQGTWGYTF. CDR3 bases: TGTGCCAGCAGCCAACAGGGTACGTGGGGCTACACCTTC.

This clone has just a few counts. The chain couples TRBV18 to TRBJ1-5; 8 bases fit TRBD1. The length of the CDR3 is 14 residues. The V gene end was trimmed by 3 bases and the J gene end by 7 bases; junction bases not matched to a gene: 5. CDR1 and CDR2 from the germline V gene are KGHSH and LQKENI. CDR3: CASSPDRGGQPQHF. CDR3 DNA sequence: TGTGCCAGCTCACCTGACAGGGGAGGACAGCCCCAGCATTTT. Using reference TRBV18 and TRBJ1-5 for the parts outside the CDR3, the full variable domain is NAGVMQNPRHLVRRRGQEARLRCSPMKGHSHVYWYRQLPEEGLKFMVYLQKENIIDESGMPKERFSAEFPKEGPSILRIQQVVRGDSAAYFCASSPDRGGQPQHFGDGTRLSIL.

The CDR3: CASTSLAGGYNEQFF. The DNA for the CDR3 is TGTGCCAGCACCAGCCTAGCGGGAGGATACAATGAGCAGTTCTTC. The chain joins TRBV5-4 to TRBJ2-1; 11 bases are shared with TRBD2. With 6 bases clipped from V and 4 bases from J, the junction kept 6 bases outside the gene matches. Germline assignment: CDR1 SGHNT and CDR2 YYREEE (reference sequence). This CDR3 is 15 amino acids long.

The chain links TRBV28 to TRBJ1-1, with D unresolved. The CDR3 contains 15 residues. The V gene's germline CDR1 is MDHEN and CDR2 SYDVKM. V was pared by 6 bases and J by 5 bases, with 19 bases between. CDR3 sequence (DNA): TGTGCCAGCAGCCCCCTGGGCCTCACGGGGACTGAAGCTTTCTTT. Translating it yields CASSPLGLTGTEAFF.